This T cell receptor (beta chain) came from a study of control samples from healthy donors and cancer patients. The assay was immunoSEQ multiplex PCR, and TCRdb's table has in-frame clones only and misses some. The data show around 150,000 clones, with around 90% seen just once and more than 4% held by the top ten. Trimming took off 5 bases at V and 0 bases at J, with 10 bases between the two ends. CDR1 MGHRA and CDR2 YSYEKL come from the germline V gene. The CDR3 contains 14 residues. This TCR derives from a man aged 30-40 years in good health. V gene TRBV4-1 combines with J gene TRBJ1-1; D gene uncertain. The sample taken for sequencing was blood. In DNA form, the CDR3 reads TGCGCCAGCAGCGGACGGACGATGAACACTGAAGCTTTCTTT. Amino acids: CASSGRTMNTEAFF.